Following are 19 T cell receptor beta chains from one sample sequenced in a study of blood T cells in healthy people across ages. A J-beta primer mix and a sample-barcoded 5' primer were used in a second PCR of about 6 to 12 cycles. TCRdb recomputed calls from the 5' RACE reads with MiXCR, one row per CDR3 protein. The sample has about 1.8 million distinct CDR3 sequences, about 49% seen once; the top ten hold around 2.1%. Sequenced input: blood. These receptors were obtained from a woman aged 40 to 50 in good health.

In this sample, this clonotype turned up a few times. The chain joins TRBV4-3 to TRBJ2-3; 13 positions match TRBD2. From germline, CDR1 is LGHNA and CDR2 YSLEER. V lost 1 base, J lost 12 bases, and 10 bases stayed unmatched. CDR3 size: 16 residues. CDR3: CASSQGGTSGVSTQYF. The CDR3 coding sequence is TGCGCCAGCAGCCAAGGAGGGACTAGCGGGGTTTCTACCCAGTATTTT.

DNA of the CDR3: TGTGCCAGCAGGCCCGGGACTAGCGGGGCCGAGCAGTACTTC. It yields the protein CASRPGTSGAEQYF. The V and J genes are TRBV12-3 or TRBV12-4 and TRBJ2-7; 13 nucleotides line up with TRBD2. J was trimmed by 6 bases and V by 6 bases; bases with no gene match: 5. The CDR3 contains 14 residues.

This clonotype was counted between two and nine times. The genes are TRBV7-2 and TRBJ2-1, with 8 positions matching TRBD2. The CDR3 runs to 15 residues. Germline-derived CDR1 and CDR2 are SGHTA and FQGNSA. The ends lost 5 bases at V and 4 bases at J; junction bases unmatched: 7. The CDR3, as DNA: TGTGCCAGCAGCCCCGGAGCGGGGGTTTACAATGAGCAGTTCTTC. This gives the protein CASSPGAGVYNEQFF.

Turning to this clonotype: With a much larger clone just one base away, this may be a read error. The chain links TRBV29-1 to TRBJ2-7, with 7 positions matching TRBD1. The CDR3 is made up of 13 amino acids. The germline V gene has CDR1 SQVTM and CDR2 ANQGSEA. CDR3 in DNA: TGCGGCGTTGAGACAGGGATTTCCTACGAGCAGTACTTC. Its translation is CGVETGISYEQYF.

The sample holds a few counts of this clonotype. CDR3 sequence reads: CSVTGVEQPQHF. The CDR3 DNA reads TGCAGCGTCACAGGGGTTGAACAGCCCCAGCATTTT. The chain employs TRBV29-1 and TRBJ1-5; 7 positions match TRBD1. The CDR3 contains 12 residues. V shed 6 bases and J 7 bases; nucleotides not matched to a gene: 6. Germline V gene lookup returns CDR1 SQVTM and CDR2 ANQGSEA.

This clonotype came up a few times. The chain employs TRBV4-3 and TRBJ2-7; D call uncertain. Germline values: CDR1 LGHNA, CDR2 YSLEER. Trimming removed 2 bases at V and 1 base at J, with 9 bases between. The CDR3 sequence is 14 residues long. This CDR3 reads CASSQSVTSYEQYF. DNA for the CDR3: TGCGCCAGCAGCCAAAGTGTCACGTCCTACGAGCAGTACTTC.

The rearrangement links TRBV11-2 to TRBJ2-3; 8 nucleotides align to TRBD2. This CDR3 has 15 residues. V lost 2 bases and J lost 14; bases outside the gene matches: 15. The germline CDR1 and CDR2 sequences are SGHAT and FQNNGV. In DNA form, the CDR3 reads TGTGCCAGCAGCTTAAGCGGTAGCGGGATCAGATACGCGTATTTT. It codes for CASSLSGSGIRYAYF.

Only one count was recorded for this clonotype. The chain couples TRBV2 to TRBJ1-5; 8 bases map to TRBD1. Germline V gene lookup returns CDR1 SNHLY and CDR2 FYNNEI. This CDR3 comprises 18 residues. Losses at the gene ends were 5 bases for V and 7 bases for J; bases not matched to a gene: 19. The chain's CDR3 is CASSQGRTGLILRQPQHF. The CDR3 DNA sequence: TGTGCCAGCAGTCAGGGGAGGACAGGGCTGATATTAAGGCAGCCCCAGCATTTT.

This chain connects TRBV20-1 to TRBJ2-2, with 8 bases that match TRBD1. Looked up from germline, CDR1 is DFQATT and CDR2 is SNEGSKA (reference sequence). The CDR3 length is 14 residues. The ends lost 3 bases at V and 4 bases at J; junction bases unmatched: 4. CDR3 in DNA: TGCAGTGCTAGGCGGACAGGGAGCACCGGGGAGCTGTTTTTT. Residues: CSARRTGSTGELFF.

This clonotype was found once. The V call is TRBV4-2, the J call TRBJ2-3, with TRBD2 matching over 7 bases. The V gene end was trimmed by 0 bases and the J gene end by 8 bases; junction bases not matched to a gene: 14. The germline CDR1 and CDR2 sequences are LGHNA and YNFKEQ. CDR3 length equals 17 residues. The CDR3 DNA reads TGTGCCAGCAGCCAAGATCTGGGCGGACTAGTCGGACGTACGCAGTATTTT. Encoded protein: CASSQDLGGLVGRTQYF.

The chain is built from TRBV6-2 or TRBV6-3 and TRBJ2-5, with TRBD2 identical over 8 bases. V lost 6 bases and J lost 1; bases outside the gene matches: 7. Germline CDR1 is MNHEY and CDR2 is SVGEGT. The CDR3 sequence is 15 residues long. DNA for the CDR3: TGTGCCAGCAGAACCCGCGGGGGGCCCCAAGAGACCCAGTACTTC. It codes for CASRTRGGPQETQYF.

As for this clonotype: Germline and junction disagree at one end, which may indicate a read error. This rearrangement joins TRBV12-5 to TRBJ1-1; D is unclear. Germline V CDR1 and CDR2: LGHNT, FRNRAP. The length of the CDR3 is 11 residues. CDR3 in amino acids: CASAKNTEAYF. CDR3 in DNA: TGTGCTAGCGCGAAGAACACTGAAGCTTACTTT.

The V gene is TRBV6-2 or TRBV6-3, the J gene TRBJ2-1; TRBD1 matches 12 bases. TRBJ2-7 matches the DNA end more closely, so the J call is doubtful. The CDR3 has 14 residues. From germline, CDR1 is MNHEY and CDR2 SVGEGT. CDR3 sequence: CASSGTGGRWEQYF. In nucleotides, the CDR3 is TGTGCCAGCAGTGGGACAGGGGGCAGGTGGGAGCAGTACTTC.

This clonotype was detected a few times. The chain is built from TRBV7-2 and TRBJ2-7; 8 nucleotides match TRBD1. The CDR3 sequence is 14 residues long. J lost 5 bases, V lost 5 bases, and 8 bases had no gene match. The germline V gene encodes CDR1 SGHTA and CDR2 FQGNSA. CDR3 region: CASSARTGYDEQYF. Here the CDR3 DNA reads TGTGCCAGCAGCGCCAGGACAGGGTACGACGAGCAGTACTTC. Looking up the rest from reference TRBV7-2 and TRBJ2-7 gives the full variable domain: GAGVSQSPSNKVTEKGKDVELRCDPISGHTALYWYRQSLGQGLEFLIYFQGNSAPDKSGLPSDRFSAERTGGSVSTLTIQRTQQEDSAVYLCASSARTGYDEQYFGPGTRLTVT.

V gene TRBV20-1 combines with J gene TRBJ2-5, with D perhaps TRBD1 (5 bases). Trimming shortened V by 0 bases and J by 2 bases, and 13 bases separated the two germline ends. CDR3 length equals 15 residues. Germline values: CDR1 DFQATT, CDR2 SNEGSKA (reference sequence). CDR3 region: CSARDRVPQQETQYF. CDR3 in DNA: TGCAGTGCTAGAGACAGGGTACCCCAACAAGAGACCCAGTACTTC.

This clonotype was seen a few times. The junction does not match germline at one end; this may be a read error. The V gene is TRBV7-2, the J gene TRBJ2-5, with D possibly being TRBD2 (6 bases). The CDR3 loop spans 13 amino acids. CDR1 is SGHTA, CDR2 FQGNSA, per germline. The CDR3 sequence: CASSVAALETQYF. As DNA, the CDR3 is TGTGCCAGCAGCGTAGCGGCGCTGGAGACCCAGTACTTC.

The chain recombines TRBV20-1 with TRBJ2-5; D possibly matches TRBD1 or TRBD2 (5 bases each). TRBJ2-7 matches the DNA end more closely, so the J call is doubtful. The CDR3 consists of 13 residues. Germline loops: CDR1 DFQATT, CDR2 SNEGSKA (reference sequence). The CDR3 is CSARILGDYEQYF. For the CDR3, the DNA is TGCAGTGCTAGAATACTAGGGGACTACGAGCAGTACTTC.

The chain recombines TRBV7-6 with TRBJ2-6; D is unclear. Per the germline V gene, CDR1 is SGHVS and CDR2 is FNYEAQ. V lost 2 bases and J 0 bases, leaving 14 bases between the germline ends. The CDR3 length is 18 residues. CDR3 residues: CASSLSPHDLSGANVLTF. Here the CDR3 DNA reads TGTGCCAGCAGCTTATCCCCCCACGACCTCTCTGGGGCCAACGTCCTGACTTTC.

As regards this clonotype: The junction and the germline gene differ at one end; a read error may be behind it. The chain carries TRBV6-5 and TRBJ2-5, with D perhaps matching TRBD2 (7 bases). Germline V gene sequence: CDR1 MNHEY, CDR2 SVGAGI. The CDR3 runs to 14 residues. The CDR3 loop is CAGSYSGGEETQYF. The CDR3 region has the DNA TGTGCCGGCAGTTACTCGGGGGGCGAAGAGACCCAGTACTTC.